This T cell receptor beta chain came from a study of shared clonotypes between healthy human individuals. Overall study findings and caveats: Represented diversity (both genetic and exposure-history) was limited by the small number of donors.

Each subset's genomic DNA was split evenly across several immunoSEQ plates. Clones were sequenced by immunoSEQ multiplex PCR, and TCRdb holds only the in-frame ones, with some missing. The sample shows nearly 2 million clones, about 94% of them seen only once. Notes on this clone: Its specificity is not known.

Naive CD8 cells lacked CD45RO and underwent positive selection for CCR7, leaving out terminally differentiated effector memory CD45RA+ cells. The V gene lost 3 bases and the J gene lost 0 bases, with 9 bases spanning the gap. Germline CDR1 MNHEY, CDR2 SMNVEV (reference sequence). The CDR3 has 16 residues. What was sequenced was naive CD8+ T cells sorted from blood. The V call is TRBV27, the J call TRBJ1-6, with D perhaps TRBD1 (6 bases). The sequence was collected from a man younger than 35 in good health. This chain's CDR3 is CASSLGAGSYNSPLHF. CDR3 coding DNA: TGTGCCAGCAGTTTGGGGGCGGGCTCCTATAATTCACCCCTCCACTTT.